This passage covers 15 T cell receptor beta chains from one sample sequenced in a study of cytomegalovirus exposure and HLA in healthy donors (dated by TCRdb to between 2016 and 2019). The library was built by means of the immunoSEQ multiplex PCR assay. For the multiplex PCR, a mixture combining 60 forward primers for TCR Vbeta segments and 13 reverse primers for TCR Jbeta segments was used. TCRdb retrieved this table from immuneACCESS and kept in-frame rearrangements only. Not all clones are present; in checked studies, unresolved V genes account for under half, and no reason is known for the remainder. This sample gives 200,000 or so clones in total; roughly four fifths of them show up just once. Of the sample, roughly 0.1% falls within the top ten clones. Sample: PBMCs. Receptors were obtained from a boy between 2 and 10 years old in good health and CMV-seronegative.

V gene TRBV7-9 combines with J gene TRBJ2-5; TRBD2 matches at 15 bases. This CDR3 region has 17 residues. V gave up 4 bases and J gave up 5 bases; unmatched junction bases: 8. Germline-derived CDR1 and CDR2 are SEHNR and FQNEAQ (reference sequence). The CDR3 region has the DNA TGTGCCAGCAGCTATGGACTAGCGGGGGGGCATAGGGAGACCCAGTACTTC. Its translation is CASSYGLAGGHRETQYF.

This rearrangement joins TRBV30 to TRBJ1-4; 7 nucleotides agree with TRBD1. Germline CDR1 reads GTSNPN; CDR2 reads SVGIG (reference sequence). Unmatched junction bases numbered 12, after V lost 0 bases and J lost 5 bases. CDR3 length: 17 amino acids. The chain's CDR3 is CAWSVGRQGVLNEKLFF. The DNA of the CDR3 is TGTGCCTGGAGTGTAGGGAGGCAGGGGGTTCTGAATGAAAAACTGTTTTTT.

This sequence joins TRBV4-1 and TRBJ1-1; maybe TRBD1 (6 bases). Per germline, CDR1 MGHRA and CDR2 YSYEKL. The CDR3 loop spans 17 amino acids. V was pared by 3 bases and J by 6 bases, with 23 bases between. CDR3 in amino acids: CASSHTLRGREKAEAFF. The CDR3 region has the DNA TGCGCCAGCAGCCACACCCTTAGGGGGAGGGAGAAAGCTGAAGCTTTCTTT.

This chain joins TRBV2 and TRBJ2-7, with a possible D match to TRBD2 (5 bases). Per the germline V gene, CDR1 is SNHLY and CDR2 is FYNNEI. With 3 bases removed from V and 5 bases from J, the gap between germline ends came to 14 bases. The CDR3 spans 14 residues. The CDR3 spells CASSEDFSTNEQYF. The CDR3 DNA reads TGTGCCAGCAGTGAGGACTTTTCCACTAACGAGCAGTACTTC. Combining the CDR3 with reference TRBV2 and TRBJ2-7 gives the whole variable domain EPEVTQTPSHQVTQMGQEVILRCVPISNHLYFYWYRQILGQKVEFLVSFYNNEISEKSEIFDDQFSVERPDGSNFTLKIRSTKLEDSAMYFCASSEDFSTNEQYFGPGTRLTVT.

This chain connects TRBV7-8 to TRBJ2-1; perhaps TRBD2 as D (5 bases). The CDR3 contains 16 residues. Germline V gene lookup returns CDR1 SGHVS and CDR2 FQNEAQ. The V end was cut by 1 base, the J end by 8 bases, with 18 bases between. In DNA form, the CDR3 reads TGTGCCAGCAGCTTAGTGGTCGGACGTCTAGCCGATGAGCAGTTCTTC. Translated, it gives CASSLVVGRLADEQFF.

The rearrangement joins TRBV19 to TRBJ2-7; D is possibly TRBD2 (6 bases). This CDR3 has 14 amino acids. The germline V and J ends were trimmed by 3 bases and 12 bases, with 21 bases remaining between them. Germline V gene lookup returns CDR1 LNHDA and CDR2 SQIVND (reference sequence). The CDR3: CASSIVAGGLGMYF. The CDR3 region has the DNA TGTGCCAGTAGTATTGTGGCCGGAGGGCTCGGCATGTACTTC.

This clone was found a few times. The chain recombines TRBV4-2 with TRBJ2-5; 7 bases are a match to TRBD1. V trimming: 0 bases; J trimming: 4 bases; junction bases outside the gene matches: 5. Germline-derived CDR1 and CDR2 are LGHNA and YNFKEQ. The CDR3 spans 15 residues. The CDR3 loop reads CASSQDRQGRETQYF. DNA of the CDR3: TGTGCCAGCAGCCAAGATAGACAGGGCAGAGAGACCCAGTACTTC.

The chain has TRBV5-6 and TRBJ1-6; no clear D. The CDR3 is made up of 15 amino acids. V lost 2 bases, J lost 5 bases, and 11 bases lay in between. Per germline, CDR1 SGHDT and CDR2 YYEEEE. CDR3 sequence reads: CASSLVSQNNSPLHF. The CDR3 region has the DNA TGTGCCAGCAGCTTAGTGTCACAGAATAATTCACCCCTCCACTTT.

This clone came up a few times. The chain couples TRBV6-1 to TRBJ2-5; 10 bases align to TRBD2. Germline CDR1 and CDR2: MNHNS and SASEGT. The CDR3 covers 15 residues. The V segment lost 3 bases and the J segment 2 bases; nucleotides outside the gene matches: 3. CDR3 protein: CASSDLAGAQETQYF. CDR3 DNA: TGTGCCAGCAGTGACCTAGCGGGGGCGCAAGAGACCCAGTACTTC.

The chain joins TRBV12-2 to TRBJ2-1; the D segment call TRBD2 is taken from the table without a DNA check. TRBV12-2 is marked as a pseudogene. This CDR3 is built from 14 residues. CDR3 amino acids: CASPPGLAQAEQFF. The CDR3 coding sequence is TGTGCAAGTCCCCCGGGACTAGCTCAGGCGGAGCAGTTCTTC.

This clone has just one count. One end of the junction fails to match germline, which may point to a read error. CDR3 in amino acids: CASSLGAARNTEASF. Written as DNA, the CDR3 is TGCGCCAGCAGCTTGGGAGCCGCGCGGAACACTGAAGCTTCCTTT. V gene TRBV5-1 combines with J gene TRBJ1-1; D is unclear. The CDR3 is 15 amino acids. The germline CDR1 and CDR2 sequences are SGHRS and YFSETQ.

The chain links TRBV10-3 to TRBJ1-2; tentatively, D is TRBD1 (5 bases). Germline V CDR1 and CDR2: ENHRY, SYGVKD. V was cut by 8 bases and J by 2 bases, with 15 bases left in between. The length of the CDR3 is 14 residues. CDR3 loop: CAIGGGGLNYGYTF. The CDR3 DNA reads as TGTGCCATCGGGGGTGGGGGACTCAACTATGGCTACACCTTC.

This clone was seen only once. V is TRBV7-8 and J is TRBJ2-5; 8 bases are a match to TRBD2. V gave up 2 bases and J gave up 4 bases; unmatched junction bases: 9. CDR1 SGHVS and CDR2 FQNEAQ come from the germline V gene. The CDR3 runs 16 residues. CDR3 sequence: CASSLMRGGKGETQYF. The CDR3 DNA sequence: TGTGCCAGCAGCTTAATGCGCGGGGGGAAAGGAGAGACCCAGTACTTC.

Concerning this clone: This CDR3 is missing its conserved last phenylalanine or tryptophan, likely due to a read error. The chain has TRBV6-6 and TRBJ1-3; D perhaps matches TRBD1 (5 bases). This CDR3 region has 16 residues. The V and J ends lost 1 base and 3 bases respectively, with 13 bases between them. Germline CDR1 is MNHNY and CDR2 is SVGAGI (reference sequence). The CDR3 is CASSYYPGTFGNTIYL. The CDR3 DNA reads TGTGCCAGCAGTTACTATCCAGGGACTTTTGGAAACACCATATATCTT.

The chain is built from TRBV7-9 and TRBJ1-4; D not resolved. V shed 5 bases and J shed 10 bases, with 11 bases lying between them. The V gene's germline CDR1 is SEHNR and CDR2 FQNEAQ (reference sequence). The CDR3 totals 12 residues. The DNA for the CDR3 is TGTGCCAGCAGCACCCAAGGAGGAAAACTGTTTTTT. This translates into CASSTQGGKLFF.